This TCR beta chain was recovered during a study of OX40 agonist ivuxolimab in advanced cancers. Sequencing used immunoSEQ multiplex PCR; TCRdb keeps in-frame clones, though not all of them. This sample has about 98,000 clones, with approximately 90% found just once. CDR3 length: 15 residues. Germline lookup yields CDR1 SGHRS and CDR2 YFSETQ. Trimming shortened V by 4 bases and J by 1 base, and 14 bases separated the two germline ends. This clone appeared a single time. The sample in question was CD4+ or CD8+ T cells sorted from blood, obtained in a trial of the OX40 agonist ivuxolimab. The chain joins TRBV5-1 to TRBJ1-1; tentative D call: TRBD1 (6 bases). The origin of this receptor is an adult with an advanced solid tumor such as melanoma, head and neck, liver or kidney cancer. CDR3 sequence: CASSPEATGNTEAFF. CDR3 in DNA: TGCGCCAGCAGCCCGGAGGCGACAGGGAACACTGAAGCTTTCTTT.